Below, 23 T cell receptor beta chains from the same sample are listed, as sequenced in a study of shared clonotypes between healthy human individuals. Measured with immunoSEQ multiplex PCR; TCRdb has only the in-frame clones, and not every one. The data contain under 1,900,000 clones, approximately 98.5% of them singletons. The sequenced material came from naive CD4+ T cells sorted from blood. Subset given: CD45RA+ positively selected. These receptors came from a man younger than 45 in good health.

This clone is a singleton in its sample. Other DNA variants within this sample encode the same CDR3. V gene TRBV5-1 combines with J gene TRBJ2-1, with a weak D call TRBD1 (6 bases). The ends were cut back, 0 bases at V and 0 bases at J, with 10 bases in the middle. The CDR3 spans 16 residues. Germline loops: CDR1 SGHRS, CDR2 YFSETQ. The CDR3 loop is CASSLAGQSSYNEQFF. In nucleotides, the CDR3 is TGCGCCAGCAGCTTGGCCGGACAGAGCTCCTACAATGAGCAGTTCTTC.

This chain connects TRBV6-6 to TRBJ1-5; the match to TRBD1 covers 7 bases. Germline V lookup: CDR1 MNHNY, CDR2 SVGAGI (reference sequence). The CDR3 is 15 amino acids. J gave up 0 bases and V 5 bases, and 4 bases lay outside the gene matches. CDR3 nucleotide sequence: TGTGCCAGCAGTGGACGACAGGGTAGCAATCAGCCCCAGCATTTT. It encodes CASSGRQGSNQPQHF.

CDR3 sequence (DNA): TGTGCCAGCAGCTTCAAGACTAGCGGGAGTCCAGATACGCAGTATTTT. This translates into CASSFKTSGSPDTQYF. The chain uses TRBV5-4 and TRBJ2-3, with 12 positions matching TRBD2. Losses at the gene ends were 2 bases for V and 4 bases for J; bases not matched to a gene: 5. The CDR3 spans 16 residues. Per the germline V gene, CDR1 is SGHNT and CDR2 is YYREEE (reference sequence). Combining the CDR3 with reference TRBV5-4 and TRBJ2-3 gives the whole variable domain ETGVTQSPTHLIKTRGQQVTLRCSSQSGHNTVSWYQQALGQGPQFIFQYYREEENGRGNFPPRFSGLQFPNYSSELNVNALELDDSALYLCASSFKTSGSPDTQYFGPGTRLTVL.

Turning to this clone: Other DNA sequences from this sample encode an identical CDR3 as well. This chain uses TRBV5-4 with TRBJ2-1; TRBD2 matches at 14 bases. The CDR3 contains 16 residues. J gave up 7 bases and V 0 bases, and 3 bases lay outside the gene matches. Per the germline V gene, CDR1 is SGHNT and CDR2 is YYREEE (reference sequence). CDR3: CASSLGGLAGVNEQFF. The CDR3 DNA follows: TGTGCCAGCAGCTTGGGGGGACTAGCGGGAGTAAATGAGCAGTTCTTC.

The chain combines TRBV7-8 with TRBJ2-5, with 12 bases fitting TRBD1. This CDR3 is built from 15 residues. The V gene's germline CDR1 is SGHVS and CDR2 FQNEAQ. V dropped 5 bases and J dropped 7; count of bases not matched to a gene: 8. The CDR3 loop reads CASSLRDRGRGTQYF. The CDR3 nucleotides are TGTGCCAGCAGCCTACGGGACAGGGGGCGTGGGACCCAGTACTTC.

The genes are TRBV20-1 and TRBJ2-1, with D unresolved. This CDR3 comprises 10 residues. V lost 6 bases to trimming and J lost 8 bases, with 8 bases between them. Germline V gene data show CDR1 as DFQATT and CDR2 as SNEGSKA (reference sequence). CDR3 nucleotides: TGCAGTGCCCATAACCATGAGCAGTTCTTC. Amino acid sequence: CSAHNHEQFF.

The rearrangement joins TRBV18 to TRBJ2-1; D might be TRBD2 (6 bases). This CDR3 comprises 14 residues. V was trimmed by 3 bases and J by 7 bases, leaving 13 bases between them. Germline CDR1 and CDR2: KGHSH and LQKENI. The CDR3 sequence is CASSPGLRGNEQFF. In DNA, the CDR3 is TGTGCCAGCTCACCGGGACTGCGAGGGAATGAGCAGTTCTTC.

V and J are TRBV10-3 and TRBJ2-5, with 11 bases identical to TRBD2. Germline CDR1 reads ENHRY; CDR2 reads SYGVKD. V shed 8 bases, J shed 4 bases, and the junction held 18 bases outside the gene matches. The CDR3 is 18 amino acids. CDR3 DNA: TGTGCCATCGCCGCTTGGCTAGCTAGCGGGAGGTTCCCAGAGACCCAGTACTTC. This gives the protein CAIAAWLASGRFPETQYF.

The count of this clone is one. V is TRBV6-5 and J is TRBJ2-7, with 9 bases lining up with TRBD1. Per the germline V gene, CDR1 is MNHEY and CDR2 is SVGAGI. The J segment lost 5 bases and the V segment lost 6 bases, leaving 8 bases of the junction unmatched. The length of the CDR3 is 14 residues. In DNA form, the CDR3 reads TGTGCCAGCAGAGTAGGACAGGGGTTGGACGAGCAGTACTTC. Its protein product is CASRVGQGLDEQYF.

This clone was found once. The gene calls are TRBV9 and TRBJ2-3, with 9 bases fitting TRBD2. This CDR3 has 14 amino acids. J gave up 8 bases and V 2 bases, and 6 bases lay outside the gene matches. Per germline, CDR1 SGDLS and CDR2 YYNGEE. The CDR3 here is CASSVAGGPSTQYF. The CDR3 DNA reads TGTGCCAGCAGCGTTGCGGGAGGGCCGTCTACGCAGTATTTT.

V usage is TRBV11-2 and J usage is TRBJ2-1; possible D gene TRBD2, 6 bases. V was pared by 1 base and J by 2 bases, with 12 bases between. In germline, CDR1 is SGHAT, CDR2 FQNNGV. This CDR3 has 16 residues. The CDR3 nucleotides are TGTGCCAGCAGCTTAGTAGTAAGCGGGCCCTACAATGAGCAGTTCTTC. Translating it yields CASSLVVSGPYNEQFF.

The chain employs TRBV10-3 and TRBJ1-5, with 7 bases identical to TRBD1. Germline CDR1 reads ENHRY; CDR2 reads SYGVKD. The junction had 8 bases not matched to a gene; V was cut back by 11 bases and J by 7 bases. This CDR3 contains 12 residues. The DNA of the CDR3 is TGTGCCGCCACCACAGGGGACCAGCCCCAGCATTTT. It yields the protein CAATTGDQPQHF.

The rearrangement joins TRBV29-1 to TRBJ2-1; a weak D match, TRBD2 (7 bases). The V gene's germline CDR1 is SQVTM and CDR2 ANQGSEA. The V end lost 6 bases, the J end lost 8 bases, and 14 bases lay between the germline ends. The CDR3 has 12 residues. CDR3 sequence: CSVVGGAHEQFF. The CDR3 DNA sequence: TGCAGCGTCGTTGGGGGGGCCCATGAGCAGTTCTTC.

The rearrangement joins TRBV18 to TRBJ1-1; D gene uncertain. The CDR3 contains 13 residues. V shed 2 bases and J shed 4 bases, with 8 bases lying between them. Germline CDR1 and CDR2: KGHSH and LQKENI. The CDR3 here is CASSPKDGTEAFF. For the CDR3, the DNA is TGTGCCAGCTCACCAAAGGACGGCACTGAAGCTTTCTTT.

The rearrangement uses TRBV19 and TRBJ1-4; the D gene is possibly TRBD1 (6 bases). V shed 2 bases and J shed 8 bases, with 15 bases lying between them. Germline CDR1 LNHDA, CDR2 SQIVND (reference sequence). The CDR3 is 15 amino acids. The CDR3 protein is CASSITWTGAEKLFF. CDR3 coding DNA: TGTGCCAGTAGTATAACCTGGACGGGGGCAGAAAAACTGTTTTTT.

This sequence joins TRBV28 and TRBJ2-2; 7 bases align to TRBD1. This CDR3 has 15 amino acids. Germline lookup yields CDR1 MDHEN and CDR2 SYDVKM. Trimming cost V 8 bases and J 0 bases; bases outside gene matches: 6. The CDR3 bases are TGTGCCAGCTTGGCCGGGACAGCGAACACCGGGGAGCTGTTTTTT. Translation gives CASLAGTANTGELFF.

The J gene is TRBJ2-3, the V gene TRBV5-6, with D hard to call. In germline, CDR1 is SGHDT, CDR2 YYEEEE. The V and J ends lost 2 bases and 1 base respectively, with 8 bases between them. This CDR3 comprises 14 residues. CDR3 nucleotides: TGTGCCAGCAGCTTCGGTCGGGGCACAGATACGCAGTATTTT. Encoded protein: CASSFGRGTDTQYF.

CDR3 coding DNA: TGTGCCAGCAGCTTATATACAGGCGGTATCACTGAAGCTTTCTTT. It translates to CASSLYTGGITEAFF. This rearrangement joins TRBV7-2 to TRBJ1-1, with a possible D match to TRBD1 (5 bases). V was clipped by 2 bases and J by 4 bases, with 14 bases between them. The CDR3 consists of 15 residues. Germline loops: CDR1 SGHTA, CDR2 FQGNSA. Together with reference TRBV7-2 and TRBJ1-1, the CDR3 gives the full variable domain: GAGVSQSPSNKVTEKGKDVELRCDPISGHTALYWYRQSLGQGLEFLIYFQGNSAPDKSGLPSDRFSAERTGGSVSTLTIQRTQQEDSAVYLCASSLYTGGITEAFFGQGTRLTVV.

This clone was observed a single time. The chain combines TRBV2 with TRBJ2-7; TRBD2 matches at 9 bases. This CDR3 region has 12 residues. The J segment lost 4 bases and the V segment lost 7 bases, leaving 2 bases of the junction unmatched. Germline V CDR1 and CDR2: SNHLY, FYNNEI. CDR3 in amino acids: CASMSGRYEQYF. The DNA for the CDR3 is TGTGCCAGCATGAGCGGGAGGTACGAGCAGTACTTC.

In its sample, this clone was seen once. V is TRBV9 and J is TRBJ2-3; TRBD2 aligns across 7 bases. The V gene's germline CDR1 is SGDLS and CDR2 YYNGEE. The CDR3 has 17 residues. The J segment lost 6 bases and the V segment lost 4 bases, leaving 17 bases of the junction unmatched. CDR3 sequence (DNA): TGTGCCAGCAGCCCGCAGTCGGGGAGGGGAGATATGGATACGCAGTATTTT. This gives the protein CASSPQSGRGDMDTQYF.

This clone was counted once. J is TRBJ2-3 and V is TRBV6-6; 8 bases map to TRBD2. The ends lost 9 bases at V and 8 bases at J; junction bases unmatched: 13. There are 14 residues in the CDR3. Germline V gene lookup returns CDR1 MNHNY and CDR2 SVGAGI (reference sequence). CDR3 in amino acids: CASKSGSILGTQYF. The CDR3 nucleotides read TGTGCCAGTAAAAGCGGGAGCATCTTGGGTACGCAGTATTTT.

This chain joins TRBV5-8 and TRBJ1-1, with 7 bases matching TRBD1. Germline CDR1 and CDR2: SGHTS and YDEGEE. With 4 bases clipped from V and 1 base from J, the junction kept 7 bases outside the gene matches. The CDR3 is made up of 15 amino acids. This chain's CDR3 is CASSLPGQANTEAFF. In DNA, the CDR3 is TGTGCCAGCAGCCTACCAGGACAGGCGAACACTGAAGCTTTCTTT.

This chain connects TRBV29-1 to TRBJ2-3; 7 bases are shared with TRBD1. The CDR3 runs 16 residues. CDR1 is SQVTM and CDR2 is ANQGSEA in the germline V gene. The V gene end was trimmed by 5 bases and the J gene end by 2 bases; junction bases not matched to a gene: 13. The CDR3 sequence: CSVSGQTLGHTDTQYF. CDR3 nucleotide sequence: TGCAGCGTTTCGGGACAGACCCTCGGACACACAGATACGCAGTATTTT.